The 29 T cell receptor beta chains reported below all come from one sample, sequenced in a study of Graves' ophthalmopathy and Graves' hyperthyroidism. Amplified material comprised TCR beta CDR3 regions derived from RNA transcripts. RT-PCR in the first round used HTBI primers; a second-round multiplex PCR followed. TCRdb reanalysed the multiplex PCR reads using MiXCR and keeps one entry per CDR3 protein. This sample has more than 1,000,000 distinct CDR3 sequences, with less than 45% found just once. Sequenced input: peripheral blood or thyroid tissue (not recorded which). The receptors stem from an adult man with Graves' hyperthyroidism.

This chain uses TRBV29-1 with TRBJ1-1; no reliable D call. There are 11 residues in the CDR3. Germline V gene lookup returns CDR1 SQVTM and CDR2 ANQGSEA. V was clipped by 8 bases and J by 5 bases, with 12 bases between them. For the CDR3, the DNA is TGCAGCTTCACGCGGTCTACTGAAGCTTTCTTT. Protein product: CSFTRSTEAFF. Drawing the rest from reference TRBV29-1 and TRBJ1-1, the complete variable domain is SAVISQKPSRDICQRGTSLTIQCQVDSQVTMMFWYRQQPGQSLTLIATANQGSEATYESGFVIDKFPISRPNLTFSTLTVSNMSPEDSSIYLCSFTRSTEAFFGQGTRLTVV.

The chain recombines TRBV10-3 with TRBJ1-1, with unresolved D. Germline-derived CDR1 and CDR2 are ENHRY and SYGVKD. The CDR3 length is 19 residues. V shed 10 bases and J shed 1 base, with 31 bases lying between them. CDR3 sequence (DNA): TGTGCCAGCAATTCCCCCCTACGAGCGGGCCTAGACCCGAACACTGAAGCTTTCTTT. Its protein is CASNSPLRAGLDPNTEAFF.

This clonotype was detected a few times. The rearrangement links TRBV19 to TRBJ2-7, with TRBD2 as a possible D gene (6 bases). From germline, CDR1 is LNHDA and CDR2 SQIVND (reference sequence). This CDR3 contains 15 residues. Trimming took 1 base from V and 3 from J, leaving 13 bases between them. DNA for the CDR3: TGTGCCAGTAGTATAGTGGGGAGGTCCAACTACGAGCAGTACTTC. Translating it yields CASSIVGRSNYEQYF. Full variable domain (outside the CDR3, taken from reference TRBV19 and TRBJ2-7): DGGITQSPKYLFRKEGQNVTLSCEQNLNHDAMYWYRQDPGQGLRLIYYSQIVNDFQKGDIAEGYSVSREKKESFPLTVTSAQKNPTAFYLCASSIVGRSNYEQYFGPGTRLTVT.

The chain recombines TRBV2 with TRBJ1-5, with 8 bases fitting TRBD1. With 6 bases clipped from V and 0 bases from J, the junction kept 7 bases outside the gene matches. The CDR3 is 16 amino acids. CDR1 is SNHLY and CDR2 is FYNNEI in the germline V gene. In nucleotides, the CDR3 is TGTGCCAGCAGGGAAAGGACAGGGCTTAGCAATCAGCCCCAGCATTTT. Its translation: CASRERTGLSNQPQHF. The full variable domain, with the rest looked up from reference TRBV2 and TRBJ1-5, is EPEVTQTPSHQVTQMGQEVILRCVPISNHLYFYWYRQILGQKVEFLVSFYNNEISEKSEIFDDQFSVERPDGSNFTLKIRSTKLEDSAMYFCASRERTGLSNQPQHFGDGTRLSIL.

In its sample, this clonotype was seen many times. This sequence joins TRBV7-9 and TRBJ1-2; possible D gene TRBD1, 5 bases. CDR3 size: 11 residues. Trimming removed 5 bases from V and 7 bases from J, with 8 bases in between. Germline loops: CDR1 SEHNR, CDR2 FQNEAQ (reference sequence). The CDR3 DNA is TGTGCCAGCAGCGGGGCGCTTGGCTACACCTTC. It translates to CASSGALGYTF.

Worth noting for this clonotype: A much bigger clone sits one base away, suggesting this may be a read error. This chain joins TRBV11-2 and TRBJ1-6; the D is unclear. The CDR3 runs to 8 residues. Germline V gene sequence: CDR1 SGHAT, CDR2 FQNNGV. CDR3 residues: CASSPLPF. In DNA form, the CDR3 reads TGTGCCAGCAGCCCCCTCCCCTTT.

This clonotype has a count of ten or more. The chain links TRBV10-3 to TRBJ1-2; 8 bases align to TRBD1. This CDR3 region has 13 residues. CDR1 and CDR2 (germline): ENHRY, SYGVKD. V lost 8 bases and J lost 4; bases outside the gene matches: 6. The CDR3 coding sequence is TGTGCCATCGGTGCGACAGGGGTCTATGGCTACACCTTC. Amino acid sequence: CAIGATGVYGYTF.

The CDR3 loop reads CASSLDEQGFVTEAFF. The CDR3 DNA follows: TGTGCCAGCAGCTTAGATGAACAGGGGTTTGTCACTGAAGCTTTCTTT. The V gene is TRBV11-2, the J gene TRBJ1-1; 7 bases agree with TRBD1. Looked up from germline, CDR1 is SGHAT and CDR2 is FQNNGV. The CDR3 has 16 amino acids. The V and J ends lost 0 bases and 4 bases, in that order; junction bases with no gene match: 8.

This clonotype has at least ten counts. The rearrangement joins TRBV5-1 to TRBJ2-7; D is uncertain. Germline V gives CDR1 SGHRS, CDR2 YFSETQ. The CDR3 sequence is 12 residues long. The V end was cut by 10 bases, the J end by 2 bases, with 13 bases between. CDR3 nucleotide sequence: TGCGCCCCCAAGGCCGATGCCTACGAGCAGTACTTC. It codes for CAPKADAYEQYF.

This clonotype was detected a few times. The chain uses TRBV13 and TRBJ1-1; 7 bases map to TRBD1. V trimming: 5 bases; J trimming: 4 bases; junction bases outside the gene matches: 16. The CDR3 covers 17 residues. Germline lookup yields CDR1 PRHDT and CDR2 FYEKMQ (reference sequence). CDR3 sequence reads: CASSPLGNKQGTTEAFF. CDR3 nucleotides: TGTGCCAGCAGCCCTCTCGGAAATAAACAGGGGACCACTGAAGCTTTCTTT.

This clonotype was seen a few times. The chain carries TRBV4-1 and TRBJ2-5, with D perhaps TRBD1 (6 bases). This CDR3 contains 13 residues. Germline V CDR1 and CDR2: MGHRA, YSYEKL. Trimming took off 6 bases at V and 1 base at J, with 9 bases between the two ends. The CDR3 nucleotides read TGCGCCAGCAGAGACAGGCTCCAAGAGACCCAGTACTTC. Translated, it gives CASRDRLQETQYF.

This clonotype is a singleton in its sample. This rearrangement joins TRBV4-1 to TRBJ2-7; the D call may be TRBD1 or TRBD2 (5 bases each). This CDR3 is 13 amino acids long. Between the trimmed V and J ends, which lost 2 bases and 4 bases, there was a span of 9 bases. Germline lookup yields CDR1 MGHRA and CDR2 YSYEKL. The chain's CDR3 is CASSQLGEYEQYF. In DNA, the CDR3 is TGCGCCAGCAGCCAATTGGGGGAATACGAGCAGTACTTC.

This clonotype turned up a few times. This chain uses TRBV9 with TRBJ1-4; D is uncertain. The CDR3 is made up of 17 amino acids. Germline CDR1 reads SGDLS; CDR2 reads YYNGEE. V was pared by 0 bases and J by 2 bases, with 14 bases between. The CDR3 region is CASSVGALADTNEKLFF. In DNA form, the CDR3 reads TGTGCCAGCAGCGTAGGGGCCCTGGCAGATACTAATGAAAAACTGTTTTTT.

This clonotype was observed at least ten times. This chain joins TRBV2 and TRBJ1-5; TRBD1 might be the D (5 bases). Trimming cost V 7 bases and J 4 bases, with 11 bases left between them. The CDR3 has 13 residues. Germline loops: CDR1 SNHLY, CDR2 FYNNEI. The CDR3 DNA sequence: TGTGCCAGCACAGACAGTCTGAATCAGCCCCAGCATTTT. It is translated as CASTDSLNQPQHF.

The chain links TRBV15 to TRBJ1-2; TRBD1 aligns across 7 bases. Per germline, CDR1 LNHNV and CDR2 YYDKDF (reference sequence). The CDR3 extends over 14 amino acids. Losses at the gene ends were 5 bases for V and 6 bases for J; bases not matched to a gene: 9. The CDR3 nucleotides read TGTGCCACCAGCGGATGGACAGGTTATAATGGCTACACCTTC. It is translated as CATSGWTGYNGYTF.

This clonotype was counted at least ten times. The J gene is TRBJ2-7, the V gene TRBV12-3 or TRBV12-4, with 7 bases lining up with TRBD1. The CDR3 covers 14 residues. The V and J ends lost 6 bases and 4 bases, in that order; junction bases with no gene match: 9. The CDR3 is CASRNRGSHYEQYF. In nucleotides, the CDR3 is TGTGCCAGCAGAAACAGGGGCTCTCATTACGAGCAGTACTTC.

J is TRBJ2-5 and V is TRBV6-5; no clear D. With 3 bases removed from V and 3 bases from J, the gap between germline ends came to 5 bases. This CDR3 has 12 amino acids. The germline CDR1 and CDR2 sequences are MNHEY and SVGAGI. Here the CDR3 DNA reads TGTGCCAGCAGTTATTGGGAAGAGACCCAGTACTTC. The encoded protein is CASSYWEETQYF.

Remarks on this clonotype: Its ends do not fully match the called genes, so a read error is possible. This chain uses TRBV25-1 with TRBJ1-5, with 7 bases identical to TRBD1. CDR1 is MGHDK, CDR2 SYGVNS, per germline. The CDR3 is 15 amino acids. DNA of the CDR3: TGTGCCAGCAGTGATGCCTCGACAGGGAATCGGCCCCAGCATTTT. This codes for CASSDASTGNRPQHF.

The V gene is TRBV5-5, the J gene TRBJ2-7; 8 bases match TRBD1. V trimming: 4 bases; J trimming: 4 bases; junction bases outside the gene matches: 7. Germline CDR1 SGHKS, CDR2 YYEKEE (reference sequence). The CDR3 contains 14 residues. The CDR3 DNA follows: TGTGCCAGCAGCCCGTTTCAGGGGGCGTACGAGCAGTACTTC. Translating it yields CASSPFQGAYEQYF.

The chain recombines TRBV7-2 with TRBJ2-5, with 7 bases fitting TRBD2. The ends lost 0 bases at V and 4 bases at J; junction bases unmatched: 8. Germline values: CDR1 SGHTA, CDR2 FQGNSA. This CDR3 has 16 residues. The CDR3 DNA reads TGTGCCAGCAGCTTAGCCGGCCTAGTAGCGGGAGAGACCCAGTACTTC. Amino acid sequence: CASSLAGLVAGETQYF.

The V and J genes are TRBV19 and TRBJ1-5; unclear D gene. CDR3 size: 16 residues. The V gene's germline CDR1 is LNHDA and CDR2 SQIVND (reference sequence). Trimming cost V 6 bases and J 3 bases, with 18 bases left between them. CDR3 protein: CASRANGLLINQPQHF. The CDR3 nucleotides read TGTGCCAGTAGGGCCAACGGGCTACTTATCAATCAGCCCCAGCATTTT.

In this sample, this clonotype turned up many times. The chain carries TRBV5-5 and TRBJ2-7, with 7 nucleotides matching TRBD2. With 9 bases clipped from V and 8 bases from J, the junction kept 11 bases outside the gene matches. The CDR3 sequence is 12 residues long. Per the germline V gene, CDR1 is SGHKS and CDR2 is YYEKEE (reference sequence). This chain's CDR3 is CATGRNAEQQYF. Here the CDR3 DNA reads TGTGCCACCGGGAGGAACGCGGAGCAGCAGTACTTC.

This clonotype was detected only a few times. The chain couples TRBV4-2 to TRBJ2-5, with 9 bases lining up with TRBD1. Trimming at V came to 0 bases and at J to 5 bases, leaving 7 bases not matched to a gene. Germline CDR1 is LGHNA and CDR2 is YNFKEQ. The CDR3 spans 16 residues. The CDR3 loop reads CASSQDGTGNMETQYF. In DNA, the CDR3 is TGTGCCAGCAGCCAAGATGGGACAGGGAATATGGAGACCCAGTACTTC.

This clonotype has more than one count but fewer than ten. This rearrangement joins TRBV6-6 to TRBJ1-4, with D perhaps TRBD1 (6 bases). Per the germline V gene, CDR1 is MNHNY and CDR2 is SVGAGI (reference sequence). The CDR3 has 15 amino acids. Trimming took off 4 bases at V and 2 bases at J, with 11 bases between the two ends. The CDR3: CASSFTGRTNEKLFF. CDR3 bases: TGTGCCAGCAGTTTTACAGGGAGGACTAATGAAAAACTGTTTTTT.

This clonotype was picked up many times. V usage is TRBV7-9 and J usage is TRBJ1-2, with TRBD1 matching 7 bases. V was pared by 5 bases and J by 5 bases, with 11 bases of the junction left unmatched. This CDR3 spans 15 amino acids. From germline, CDR1 is SEHNR and CDR2 FQNEAQ (reference sequence). The CDR3 nucleotides are TGTGCCAGCAGCGTTGGGACAGCCTTTACTTATGGCTACACCTTC. Protein sequence: CASSVGTAFTYGYTF.

In its sample, this clonotype was seen many times. The V gene is TRBV6-5, the J gene TRBJ2-7; D tentatively reads TRBD1 or TRBD2 (5 bases each). The CDR3 is 15 residues long. Germline V gives CDR1 MNHEY, CDR2 SVGAGI. V was shortened by 3 bases and J by 2 bases, with 14 bases between the two germline ends. The CDR3 DNA is TGTGCCAGCAGTTATCCCCGGGACGGGACCTACGAGCAGTACTTC. Protein sequence: CASSYPRDGTYEQYF.

This clonotype showed up just a few times. V is TRBV7-2 and J is TRBJ2-7, with TRBD1 identical over 7 bases. V lost 3 bases to trimming and J lost 2 bases; unmatched junction nucleotides: 7. The germline V gene has CDR1 SGHTA and CDR2 FQGNSA. The CDR3 has 15 amino acids. The CDR3 bases are TGTGCCAGCAGCTTGACCCCGGGACAGACCTACGAGCAGTACTTC. Protein sequence: CASSLTPGQTYEQYF.

The chain links TRBV24-1 to TRBJ1-5; D is ambiguous. In germline, CDR1 is KGHDR, CDR2 SFDVKD. The V gene lost 6 bases and the J gene lost 3 bases, with 8 bases spanning the gap. This CDR3 comprises 13 residues. In DNA form, the CDR3 reads TGTGCCACCAGTAGAACCTACAATCAGCCCCAGCATTTT. This encodes CATSRTYNQPQHF.

The V gene is TRBV15, the J gene TRBJ1-5; the match to TRBD1 covers 10 bases. From germline, CDR1 is LNHNV and CDR2 YYDKDF (reference sequence). V lost 8 bases to trimming and J lost 0 bases; unmatched junction nucleotides: 4. CDR3 length equals 15 residues. In DNA form, the CDR3 reads TGTGCCACCGAGAGGGACAGGGGTAGCAATCAGCCCCAGCATTTT. As protein: CATERDRGSNQPQHF.